Given below is one TCR beta chain in context. The antigen is undetermined. The data are from a study of shared clonotypes between healthy human individuals. Overall study results and limits: Naive CD4 clonotype sharing across several donors was 4.5% to 6%.

The CDR3 length is 16 residues. Trimming at V came to 0 bases and at J to 0 bases, leaving 2 bases not matched to a gene. CDR1 and CDR2 (germline): SGHNT, YYREEE (reference sequence). The repertoire was sequenced with immunoSEQ multiplex PCR; TCRdb's copy has only in-frame clones and lacks some. The data hold some 240,000 clones, with 65% observed a single time. CD4+ cell separation produced CD45RA+ naive and CD45RA-negative memory subsets. This TCR was sampled from a man aged 30 to 39 in good health. The specimen was memory CD4+ T cells sorted from blood. The subset here: CD45RA-negative fraction. The chain joins TRBV5-4 to TRBJ2-3, with TRBD1 identical over 9 bases. The CDR3 spells CASSLGDRASTDTQYF. Written as DNA, the CDR3 is TGTGCCAGCAGCTTGGGGGACAGGGCTAGCACAGATACGCAGTATTTT.